Each of the 27 T cell receptor beta chains below was sequenced from the same sample in a study of beta chain features in type 1 diabetes. The authors reverse transcribed all of the isolated RNA, so sequencing captured expressed TCRB transcripts. Generated by immunoSEQ multiplex PCR, the TCRdb table keeps only in-frame clones and is missing some. Of some 10,000 clones detected, approximately 80% appear once; the ten largest clones hold 1.4%. Sequenced sample: Tregs from blood. The receptors originated from a young woman in good health.

The chain combines TRBV2 with TRBJ1-3; no firm D call. V lost 7 bases, J lost 2 bases, and 6 bases lay in between. From germline, CDR1 is SNHLY and CDR2 FYNNEI. This CDR3 has 12 amino acids. As DNA, the CDR3 is TGTGCCAGCACGGGTACTGGAAACACCATATATTTT. This translates into CASTGTGNTIYF.

A note on this clone: This is likely a read error, given that the CDR3 carries no conserved phenylalanine or tryptophan at its end. This CDR3 is CASSPRGGLGYTEAFL. For the CDR3, the DNA is TGTGCCAGCAGCCCCCGGGGGGGCCTGGGATACACTGAAGCTTTCCTT. The chain combines TRBV5-4 with TRBJ1-1; a weak D match, TRBD1 (6 bases). Germline CDR1 SGHNT, CDR2 YYREEE (reference sequence). V lost 4 bases and J 3 bases, leaving 19 bases between the germline ends. The CDR3 extends over 16 amino acids.

V and J are TRBV20-1 and TRBJ2-1; no clear D. Germline V lookup: CDR1 DFQATT, CDR2 SNEGSKA (reference sequence). This CDR3 spans 11 amino acids. V lost 1 base and J lost 9, with 7 bases in between. In DNA, the CDR3 is TGCAGTGCTAGAGTATTCAGTGAGCAGTTCTTC. Translated, it gives CSARVFSEQFF.

As regards this clone: Distinct nucleotide sequences in the sample also encode this CDR3. For the CDR3, the DNA is TGCGCCAGCAGAGACAGCCTACCTAACTATGGCTACACCTTC. Protein sequence: CASRDSLPNYGYTF. The genes are TRBV5-1 and TRBJ1-2, with a tentative D call TRBD1 (5 bases). The germline V gene has CDR1 SGHRS and CDR2 YFSETQ. CDR3 length: 14 amino acids. V gave up 5 bases and J gave up 0 bases, with 11 bases separating them.

In this sample, this clone turned up once. The chain carries TRBV2 and TRBJ1-1, with no clear D. CDR1 is SNHLY, CDR2 FYNNEI, per germline. The CDR3 length is 15 residues. Trimming stripped 4 bases from V and 0 bases from J, with 12 bases between. In DNA, the CDR3 is TGTGCCAGCAGTGGTCAGGCACAGATGAACACTGAAGCTTTCTTT. Amino acid sequence: CASSGQAQMNTEAFF.

There are a few counts of this clone. The chain is built from TRBV5-4 and TRBJ2-1; D possibly corresponds to TRBD2 (6 bases). Germline assignment: CDR1 SGHNT and CDR2 YYREEE (reference sequence). V lost 1 base to trimming and J lost 5 bases, with 13 bases between them. The CDR3 loop spans 15 amino acids. The CDR3: CASSLPGLVDNEQFF. Written as DNA, the CDR3 is TGTGCCAGCAGCTTGCCGGGACTTGTCGACAATGAGCAGTTCTTC. The variable domain in full, with the rest retrieved from reference TRBV5-4 and TRBJ2-1, is ETGVTQSPTHLIKTRGQQVTLRCSSQSGHNTVSWYQQALGQGPQFIFQYYREEENGRGNFPPRFSGLQFPNYSSELNVNALELDDSALYLCASSLPGLVDNEQFFGPGTRLTVL.

The chain employs TRBV9 and TRBJ2-1, with a weak D call TRBD1 (5 bases). CDR1 SGDLS and CDR2 YYNGEE come from the germline V gene. V lost 0 bases, J lost 4 bases, and 8 bases lay in between. The CDR3 loop spans 14 amino acids. The chain's CDR3 is CASSVDQGYNEQFF. The CDR3 DNA reads as TGTGCCAGCAGCGTAGATCAGGGTTACAATGAGCAGTTCTTC.

The chain links TRBV7-8 to TRBJ1-5, with D tentatively TRBD1 (5 bases). CDR1 is SGHVS, CDR2 FQNEAQ, per germline. The germline V and J ends were trimmed by 5 bases and 0 bases, with 11 bases remaining between them. This CDR3 region has 15 residues. The CDR3 DNA reads TGTGCCAGCAGCGTGGGGCGTGATAGCAATCAGCCCCAGCATTTT. It specifies CASSVGRDSNQPQHF.

V gene TRBV2 combines with J gene TRBJ2-1; TRBD2 matches at 10 bases. The CDR3 length is 17 residues. Trimming cost V 8 bases and J 6 bases; bases outside gene matches: 16. Germline CDR1 is SNHLY and CDR2 is FYNNEI. The CDR3 protein is CASGWGPLAGVINEQFF. DNA for the CDR3: TGTGCCAGCGGGTGGGGGCCCCTAGCGGGAGTCATCAATGAGCAGTTCTTC.

This clone has just a few counts. The chain has TRBV4-1 and TRBJ2-1; the match to TRBD1 covers 9 bases. Germline loops: CDR1 MGHRA, CDR2 YSYEKL. The CDR3 totals 14 residues. The V segment lost 5 bases and the J segment 6 bases; nucleotides outside the gene matches: 5. The DNA of the CDR3 is TGCGCCAGCAGCACCCGGGACAGGGCCAATGAGCAGTTCTTC. Translated: CASSTRDRANEQFF.

This chain joins TRBV10-3 and TRBJ1-1; TRBD1 agrees at 8 bases. The CDR3 runs 15 residues. CDR1 ENHRY and CDR2 SYGVKD come from the germline V gene. The V gene end was trimmed by 3 bases and the J gene end by 6 bases; junction bases not matched to a gene: 9. CDR3 DNA: TGTGCCATCAGTGACCAGGGGGCTGGGGCGGCTGAAGCTTTCTTT. As protein: CAISDQGAGAAEAFF.

V usage is TRBV5-1 and J usage is TRBJ1-2, with D uncertain. Germline assignment: CDR1 SGHRS and CDR2 YFSETQ. The CDR3 covers 14 residues. The V end was cut by 4 bases, the J end by 3 bases, with 13 bases between. DNA for the CDR3: TGCGCCAGCAGCCCCTCCCAGGAGGACTATGGCTACACCTTC. Protein product: CASSPSQEDYGYTF.

The chain has TRBV23-1 and TRBJ2-1; the D gene is possibly TRBD2 (7 bases). TRBV23-1 is noted as an ORF with a role that remains uncertain. The germline V and J ends were trimmed by 7 bases and 4 bases, with 26 bases remaining between them. The length of the CDR3 is 18 residues. The CDR3 loop reads CASTPPVGGGGPYNEQFF. DNA of the CDR3: TGCGCCAGCACCCCTCCCGTGGGTGGGGGGGGGCCTTACAATGAGCAGTTCTTC.

The CDR3 loop reads CASSVAASFFYEQYF. The CDR3 region has the DNA TGTGCCAGCAGCGTAGCTGCAAGCTTCTTTTACGAGCAGTACTTC. The V and J genes are TRBV9 and TRBJ2-7; D gene ambiguous. The V end was cut by 0 bases, the J end by 4 bases, with 14 bases between. This CDR3 region has 15 residues. Germline CDR1 reads SGDLS; CDR2 reads YYNGEE.

The chain has TRBV4-1 and TRBJ2-7, with 9 nucleotides matching TRBD1. Losses at the gene ends were 5 bases for V and 9 bases for J; bases not matched to a gene: 11. Germline CDR1 and CDR2: MGHRA and YSYEKL. The CDR3 is 14 residues long. The CDR3 loop is CASSSDRGSTGQYF. In DNA form, the CDR3 reads TGCGCCAGCAGCTCGGACAGGGGCAGTACGGGGCAGTACTTC.

CDR3 DNA sequence: TGTGCCAGCAGTCGGGGGGCTGGGACTCAGGGGCAGTTCTTC. Translated, it gives CASSRGAGTQGQFF. The chain links TRBV6-6 to TRBJ2-1; D perhaps matches TRBD2 (7 bases). Germline V gene sequence: CDR1 MNHNY, CDR2 SVGAGI (reference sequence). This CDR3 comprises 14 residues. The V gene lost 5 bases and the J gene lost 12 bases, with 20 bases spanning the gap.

The genes are TRBV6-5 and TRBJ1-2, with D perhaps matching TRBD1 (5 bases). Germline CDR1 is MNHEY and CDR2 is SVGAGI. The CDR3 sequence is 15 residues long. The V gene lost 5 bases and the J gene lost 0 bases, with 13 bases spanning the gap. CDR3 in DNA: TGTGCCAGCAGTCCGACGGGGGGAACTAACTATGGCTACACCTTC. It codes for CASSPTGGTNYGYTF.

V is TRBV30 and J is TRBJ2-5, with D possibly being TRBD1 (5 bases). CDR1 and CDR2 from the germline V gene are GTSNPN and SVGIG (reference sequence). With 0 bases removed from V and 2 bases from J, the gap between germline ends came to 7 bases. CDR3 length: 13 amino acids. Here the CDR3 DNA reads TGTGCCTGGAGTGTACGACAGCAAGAGACCCAGTACTTC. This encodes CAWSVRQQETQYF.

This clone is a singleton in its sample. The V call is TRBV5-1, the J call TRBJ1-2; tentatively, D is TRBD1 (6 bases). There are 15 residues in the CDR3. Germline loops: CDR1 SGHRS, CDR2 YFSETQ. V shed 0 bases and J shed 2 bases, with 11 bases lying between them. The CDR3 DNA follows: TGCGCCAGCAGCTTGGGAGCAGGGGACAACTATGGCTACACCTTC. Residues: CASSLGAGDNYGYTF.

The V gene is TRBV11-2, the J gene TRBJ2-7; D call uncertain. This CDR3 has 13 amino acids. V gave up 2 bases and J gave up 0 bases, with 5 bases separating them. Germline lookup yields CDR1 SGHAT and CDR2 FQNNGV. CDR3 DNA: TGTGCCAGCAGCTTACCTACCTCCTACGAGCAGTACTTC. Encoded protein: CASSLPTSYEQYF.

The rearrangement joins TRBV5-1 to TRBJ2-3; 8 bases align to TRBD2. CDR3 length: 17 amino acids. J lost 0 bases, V lost 2 bases, and 8 bases had no gene match. Germline-derived CDR1 and CDR2 are SGHRS and YFSETQ. CDR3 sequence: CASSFSGGQTSTDTQYF. CDR3 DNA sequence: TGCGCCAGCAGCTTCAGCGGGGGCCAAACTAGCACAGATACGCAGTATTTT.

The rearrangement uses TRBV7-9 and TRBJ1-1, with 8 positions matching TRBD1. The CDR3 is made up of 13 amino acids. Germline V CDR1 and CDR2: SEHNR, FQNEAQ (reference sequence). The V and J ends lost 4 bases and 11 bases, in that order; junction bases with no gene match: 9. The CDR3 spells CASSSAGTGGAFF. CDR3 coding DNA: TGTGCCAGCAGCTCCGCTGGGACAGGTGGTGCTTTCTTT. The complete variable domain, with remaining parts taken from reference TRBV7-9 and TRBJ1-1, reads DTGVSQNPRHKITKRGQNVTFRCDPISEHNRLYWYRQTLGQGPEFLTYFQNEAQLEKSRLLSDRFSAERPKGSFSTLEIQRTEQGDSAMYLCASSSAGTGGAFFGQGTRLTVV.

The chain employs TRBV19 and TRBJ2-5; a weak D match, TRBD1 (6 bases). Between the trimmed V and J ends, which lost 8 bases and 1 base, there was a span of 8 bases. The germline V gene has CDR1 LNHDA and CDR2 SQIVND (reference sequence). There are 12 residues in the CDR3. As DNA, the CDR3 is TGTGCCAGTGGACAGACCCAAGAGACCCAGTACTTC. Residues: CASGQTQETQYF.

This clone was detected only a few times. V gene TRBV4-1 combines with J gene TRBJ2-1; 13 bases are a match to TRBD2. The CDR3 covers 17 residues. V lost 1 base and J lost 6; bases outside the gene matches: 6. Germline V lookup: CDR1 MGHRA, CDR2 YSYEKL. The CDR3 DNA follows: TGCGCCAGCAGCCAAGTAAAGGGACTAGCGGGATTCAATGAGCAGTTCTTC. Translating it yields CASSQVKGLAGFNEQFF.

This clone was counted between two and nine times. This chain's CDR3 is CASSPRLDTEAFF. The CDR3, as DNA: TGTGCCAGCAGCCCGAGGTTGGACACTGAAGCTTTCTTT. The genes are TRBV4-2 and TRBJ1-1; the D is unclear. Looked up from germline, CDR1 is LGHNA and CDR2 is YNFKEQ. V was clipped by 4 bases and J by 3 bases, with 9 bases between them. This CDR3 is 13 amino acids long.

The CDR3 nucleotides are TGTGCCAGCAAGGCGGCTGGCACAGATACGCAGTATTTT. Its protein product is CASKAAGTDTQYF. The rearrangement links TRBV6-6 to TRBJ2-3; D gene uncertain. With 7 bases removed from V and 1 base from J, the gap between germline ends came to 9 bases. Germline V lookup: CDR1 MNHNY, CDR2 SVGAGI (reference sequence). This CDR3 region has 13 residues.

V and J are TRBV30 and TRBJ2-7; D call uncertain. The CDR3 extends over 11 amino acids. Trimming took 2 bases from V and 5 from J, leaving 7 bases between them. CDR1 is GTSNPN, CDR2 SVGIG, per germline (reference sequence). The CDR3 coding sequence is TGTGCCTGGAGTAAAAGAGACGAGCAGTACTTC. Its translation: CAWSKRDEQYF.